The clone carrying this T cell receptor (beta chain) has only one observation. The sample originates from a study of blood T cell repertoires in COVID-19. Study as a whole: Samples of COVID-19 (acute and convalescent) were obtained from the United States, Italy and Spain. Nucleic acid was either cDNA or gDNA, and it came from T cells, B-cell-depleted T cells, or PBMCs.

In the study's own analysis: It was from reference gene primer amplification that nucleated cell counts were estimated. The repertoire was sequenced with immunoSEQ multiplex PCR; TCRdb's copy has only in-frame clones and lacks some. That table is the source of V, J and clone size, and D and trimming were worked out from the DNA. This sample carries 80,000 to 100,000 clones, about 85% of them seen once, and the ten largest clones take roughly 4.4%. Sequenced sample: peripheral blood. The sequence came from a man in his 60s with acute or convalescent COVID-19.

CDR3: CASSKGTGEYEQYF. In DNA form, the CDR3 reads TGTGCCAGCTCAAAAGGGACAGGGGAATACGAGCAGTACTTC. The chain combines TRBV18 with TRBJ2-7, with 10 positions matching TRBD1. The V gene end was trimmed by 5 bases and the J gene end by 4 bases; junction bases not matched to a gene: 5. Per the germline V gene, CDR1 is KGHSH and CDR2 is LQKENI. The CDR3 spans 14 residues.